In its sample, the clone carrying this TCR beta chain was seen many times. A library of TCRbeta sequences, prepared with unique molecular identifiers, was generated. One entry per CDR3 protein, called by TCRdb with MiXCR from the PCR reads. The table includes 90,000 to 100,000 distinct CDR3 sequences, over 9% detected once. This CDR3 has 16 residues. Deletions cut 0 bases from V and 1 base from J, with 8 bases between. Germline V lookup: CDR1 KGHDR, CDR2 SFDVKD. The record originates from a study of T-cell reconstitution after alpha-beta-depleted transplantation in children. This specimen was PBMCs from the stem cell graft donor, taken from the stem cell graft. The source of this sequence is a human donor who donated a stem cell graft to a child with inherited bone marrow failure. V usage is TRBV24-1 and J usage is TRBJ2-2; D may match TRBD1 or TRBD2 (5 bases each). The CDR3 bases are TGTGCCACCAGTGATTTGGGGACGGTGAACACCGGGGAGCTGTTTTTT. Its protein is CATSDLGTVNTGELFF.